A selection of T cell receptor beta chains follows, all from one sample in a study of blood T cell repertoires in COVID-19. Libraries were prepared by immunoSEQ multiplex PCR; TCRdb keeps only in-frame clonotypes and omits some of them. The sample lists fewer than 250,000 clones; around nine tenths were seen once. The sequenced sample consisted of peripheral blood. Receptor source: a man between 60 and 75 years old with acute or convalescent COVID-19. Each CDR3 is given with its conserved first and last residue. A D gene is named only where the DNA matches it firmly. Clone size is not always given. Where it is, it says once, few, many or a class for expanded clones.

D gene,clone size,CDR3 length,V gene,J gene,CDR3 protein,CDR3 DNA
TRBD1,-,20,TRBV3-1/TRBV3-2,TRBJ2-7,CASSQENVPDQGQGSYEQYF,TGTGCCAGCAGCCAAGAAAATGTGCCAGATCAGGGACAGGGAAGCTACGAGCAGTACTTC
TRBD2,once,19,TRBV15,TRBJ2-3,CATSRAPAGAGGRVDTQYF,TGTGCCACCAGCAGAGCCCCGGCTGGAGCGGGGGGGCGGGTAGATACGCAGTATTTT
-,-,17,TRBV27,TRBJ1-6,CASSFRWGGTVNSPLHF,TGTGCCAGCAGTTTCCGCTGGGGGGGGACCGTGAATTCACCCCTCCACTTT
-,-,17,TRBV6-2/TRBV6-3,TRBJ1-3,CASSYSIQGTSGNTIYF,TGTGCCAGCAGTTACTCGATCCAGGGGACCTCTGGAAACACCATATATTTT
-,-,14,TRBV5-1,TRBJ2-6,CASNIGAGANVLTF,TGCGCCAGCAACATAGGGGCTGGGGCCAACGTCCTGACTTTC
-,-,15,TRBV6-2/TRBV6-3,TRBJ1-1,CASSYGGGRPEEAFF,TGTGCCAGCAGTTACGGCGGGGGGCGGCCCGAGGAAGCTTTCTTT
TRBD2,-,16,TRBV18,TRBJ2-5,CASSPRQRGDQETQYF,TGTGCCAGCTCACCACGTCAGCGGGGGGACCAAGAGACCCAGTACTTC
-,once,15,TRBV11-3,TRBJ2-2,CASSLSLAHTGELFF,TGTGCCAGCAGCCTAAGTCTAGCCCACACCGGGGAGCTGTTTTTT
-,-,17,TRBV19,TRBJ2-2,CASSRGWQLADTGELFF,TGTGCCAGTAGTAGAGGTTGGCAGCTCGCGGACACCGGGGAGCTGTTTTTT
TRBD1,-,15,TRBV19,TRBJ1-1,CASSIWDRVDTEAFF,TGTGCCAGTAGTATCTGGGACAGGGTCGACACTGAAGCTTTCTTT